The next 2 T cell receptor beta chains were all read from a single sample in a study of control samples from healthy donors and cancer patients. The method was immunoSEQ multiplex PCR; TCRdb's version includes in-frame clones alone and lacks a portion of them. The profile shows just over 150,000 clones, approximately 90% of them singletons. Sequencing was performed on blood. The origin of the receptors is a young man in good health.

This chain links TRBV12-3 or TRBV12-4 with TRBJ2-1; D uncertain. This CDR3 is built from 10 residues. With 6 bases removed from V and 16 bases from J, the gap between germline ends came to 13 bases. The CDR3 reads CASSLHRPFF. CDR3 in DNA: TGTGCCAGCAGCCTTCACCGCCCCTTCTTC.

The chain combines TRBV7-6 with TRBJ2-3; D is unclear. CDR1 and CDR2 (germline): SGHVS, FNYEAQ. V lost 4 bases and J 0 bases, leaving 14 bases between the germline ends. There are 16 residues in the CDR3. CDR3 in DNA: TGTGCCAGCAGCTCCAAGGGCGGAGAGAGCACAGATACGCAGTATTTT. Protein product: CASSSKGGESTDTQYF.